Each of the 30 T cell receptor beta chains below was sequenced from the same sample in a study of a mutant IDH1 vaccine in newly diagnosed glioma. The time point: baseline, week 1 (first vaccination visit). Treatment defined: pre-vaccination baseline after standard-of-care therapy. Here immunoSEQ multiplex PCR was the method, and the copy in TCRdb shows in-frame clones only, minus some. The table records some 22,000 clones, 91% of them present only once. Material: PBMCs, obtained from a glioma patient treated with radiotherapy, temozolomide or both. These TCRs come from a young man with glioma.

This clone is a singleton in its sample. This sequence joins TRBV4-1 and TRBJ2-7, with 7 bases identical to TRBD2. The J call may be incorrect, as the DNA end agrees better with TRBJ2-1. Germline V gene lookup returns CDR1 MGHRA and CDR2 YSYEKL. The CDR3 consists of 16 residues. CDR3 DNA: TGCGCCAGCAGCTTTAGCGGGTTACGCTCCTACAATGAGCAGTTCTTC. It encodes CASSFSGLRSYNEQFF.

The rearrangement links TRBV7-9 to TRBJ2-5, with 7 bases aligning to TRBD2. Unmatched junction bases numbered 5, after V lost 5 bases and J lost 2 bases. The CDR3 extends over 14 amino acids. Germline V gene data show CDR1 as SEHNR and CDR2 as FQNEAQ (reference sequence). The DNA of the CDR3 is TGTGCCAGCAGCCGGGGGAGGGAGCAAGAGACCCAGTACTTC. It specifies CASSRGREQETQYF.

Note on this clone: Sequence at one end of the junction differs from germline and may be a read error. CDR3 sequence: CASTLMGAGEAQYF. The DNA for the CDR3 is TGCGCCAGCACCTTGATGGGGGCTGGAGAGGCCCAGTACTTC. The chain is built from TRBV5-1 and TRBJ2-5; D possibly corresponds to TRBD1 (6 bases). The CDR3 spans 14 residues. Per the germline V gene, CDR1 is SGHRS and CDR2 is YFSETQ.

The rearrangement links TRBV19 to TRBJ1-2, with TRBD1 identical over 9 bases. Germline trimming cut 4 bases from V and 4 bases from J; bases unmatched to any gene: 10. Germline assignment: CDR1 LNHDA and CDR2 SQIVND (reference sequence). This CDR3 comprises 16 residues. CDR3 sequence (DNA): TGTGCCAGTAGTACAAACAGGGGGCGCGGGGTCTATGGCTACACCTTC. Translation gives CASSTNRGRGVYGYTF.

This chain links TRBV18 with TRBJ2-7; D unclear. CDR3 size: 14 residues. Germline V CDR1 and CDR2: KGHSH, LQKENI. Trimming took off 1 base at V and 2 bases at J, with 9 bases between the two ends. CDR3 nucleotides: TGTGCCAGCTCACCACAGGAAACTGCCTACGAGCAGTACTTC. Amino acids: CASSPQETAYEQYF.

J is TRBJ1-1 and V is TRBV6-1, with D tentatively TRBD1 (5 bases). The CDR3 contains 15 residues. V lost 8 bases and J 0 bases, leaving 16 bases between the germline ends. Germline V gene data show CDR1 as MNHNS and CDR2 as SASEGT. The CDR3 DNA sequence: TGTGCCAGCTGTAGGAACAGGTTAATGAACACTGAAGCTTTCTTT. This translates into CASCRNRLMNTEAFF.

This clone was detected only once. The J gene is TRBJ1-1, the V gene TRBV29-1; TRBD1 matches 7 bases. This CDR3 has 14 residues. Germline V CDR1 and CDR2: SQVTM, ANQGSEA. With 7 bases clipped from V and 2 bases from J, the junction kept 10 bases outside the gene matches. DNA for the CDR3: TGCAGCGCACGGACAGGCGTACGTAACACTGAAGCTTTCTTT. Protein product: CSARTGVRNTEAFF.

This chain uses TRBV4-2 with TRBJ2-2; D unresolved. In germline, CDR1 is LGHNA, CDR2 YNFKEQ. Trimming removed 3 bases from V and 4 bases from J, with 12 bases in between. The CDR3 is 15 amino acids. As DNA, the CDR3 is TGTGCCAGCAGCCACTACCTTTGGGCCACCGGGGAGCTGTTTTTT. It is translated as CASSHYLWATGELFF.

V is TRBV5-1 and J is TRBJ2-7, with 14 nucleotides matching TRBD2. This CDR3 has 17 amino acids. Germline-derived CDR1 and CDR2 are SGHRS and YFSETQ. Trimming at V came to 4 bases and at J to 4 bases, leaving 10 bases not matched to a gene. DNA for the CDR3: TGCGCCAGCAGCGACTGGCGACTAGCGGGAGGGCCATACGAGCAGTACTTC. It is translated as CASSDWRLAGGPYEQYF.

The genes are TRBV13 and TRBJ2-5; D may correspond to TRBD1 or TRBD2 (5 bases each). CDR1 PRHDT and CDR2 FYEKMQ come from the germline V gene (reference sequence). The CDR3 length is 14 residues. Trimming cost V 5 bases and J 5 bases, with 15 bases left between them. CDR3 in amino acids: CASSPLGPGETQYF. In DNA form, the CDR3 reads TGTGCCAGCAGCCCCTTGGGACCTGGGGAGACCCAGTACTTC.

This chain joins TRBV6-5 and TRBJ1-2; 7 bases are shared with TRBD1. Germline CDR1 and CDR2: MNHEY and SVGAGI. The CDR3 totals 13 residues. J gave up 8 bases and V 5 bases, and 8 bases lay outside the gene matches. CDR3 sequence (DNA): TGTGCCAGCAGTCGACAGGGAGTGGTAGGCTACACCTTC. Its translation: CASSRQGVVGYTF.

The chain is built from TRBV11-3 and TRBJ2-2; D is uncertain. The V end was cut by 2 bases, the J end by 5 bases, with 0 bases between. CDR1 is SGHNT, CDR2 YENEEA, per germline. The CDR3 extends over 11 amino acids. This CDR3 is CASSLTGELFF. The CDR3 nucleotides are TGTGCCAGCAGCTTAACCGGGGAGCTGTTTTTT.

The chain is built from TRBV5-1 and TRBJ1-1, with unresolved D. The CDR3 has 14 amino acids. Germline loops: CDR1 SGHRS, CDR2 YFSETQ. The germline V and J ends were trimmed by 1 base and 2 bases, with 9 bases remaining between them. CDR3 sequence: CASSLQEINTEAFF. CDR3 sequence (DNA): TGCGCCAGCAGCTTGCAGGAGATAAACACTGAAGCTTTCTTT.

This chain links TRBV19 with TRBJ1-5; 7 bases fit TRBD1. Trimming removed 6 bases from V and 1 base from J; junction bases left unmatched: 3. CDR3 length equals 14 residues. Germline V gene lookup returns CDR1 LNHDA and CDR2 SQIVND (reference sequence). The DNA for the CDR3 is TGTGCCAGTAGCGGACAGGTCAGCAATCAGCCCCAGCATTTT. The encoded protein is CASSGQVSNQPQHF.

V gene TRBV7-8 combines with J gene TRBJ1-2; 10 bases fit TRBD1. J gave up 8 bases and V 2 bases, and 2 bases lay outside the gene matches. Looked up from germline, CDR1 is SGHVS and CDR2 is FQNEAQ. The CDR3 is made up of 13 amino acids. CDR3 bases: TGTGCCAGCAGCTTACTGGGACAGGGGGGCTACACCTTC. Translation gives CASSLLGQGGYTF. The full variable domain, rest sourced from reference TRBV7-8 and TRBJ1-2, is GAGVSQSPRYKVAKRGQDVALRCDPISGHVSLFWYQQALGQGPEFLTYFQNEAQLDKSGLPSDRFFAERPEGSVSTLKIQRTQQEDSAVYLCASSLLGQGGYTFGSGTRLTVV.

The rearrangement uses TRBV4-1 and TRBJ1-2; D call uncertain. Germline values: CDR1 MGHRA, CDR2 YSYEKL. Trimming stripped 0 bases from V and 1 base from J, with 9 bases between. The length of the CDR3 is 15 residues. CDR3 DNA sequence: TGCGCCAGCAGCCAAGATGTCGGGTATAACTATGGCTACACCTTC. Amino acid sequence: CASSQDVGYNYGYTF.

This clone was seen once. The CDR3 loop is CASSQAGRVFF. For the CDR3, the DNA is TGTGCCAGCAGCCAGGCCGGACGCGTTTTCTTT. The V and J genes are TRBV14 and TRBJ1-1; D remains unclear. With 3 bases removed from V and 13 bases from J, the gap between germline ends came to 12 bases. CDR1 and CDR2 (germline): SGHDN, FVKESK. The CDR3 consists of 11 residues.

The chain carries TRBV11-2 and TRBJ2-1; the match to TRBD2 covers 8 bases. CDR3 size: 16 residues. Per germline, CDR1 SGHAT and CDR2 FQNNGV. After removal of 4 bases from V and 5 bases from J, the junction contained 10 bases not matched to a gene. CDR3 in DNA: TGTGCCAGCAGCTCCCTCGACGGGAGGGGAAACAATGAGCAGTTCTTC. This codes for CASSSLDGRGNNEQFF.

This rearrangement joins TRBV18 to TRBJ1-1, with a tentative D call TRBD1 (5 bases). The length of the CDR3 is 11 residues. CDR1 and CDR2 from the germline V gene are KGHSH and LQKENI. V was cut by 3 bases and J by 10 bases, with 9 bases left in between. CDR3 nucleotide sequence: TGTGCCAGCTCACCCGGACACCGAGCTTTCTTT. As protein: CASSPGHRAFF.

V is TRBV2 and J is TRBJ2-6; D is perhaps TRBD1 or TRBD2 (5 bases each). This CDR3 contains 18 residues. Trimming cost V 6 bases and J 0 bases, with 18 bases left between them. Germline V lookup: CDR1 SNHLY, CDR2 FYNNEI. The CDR3 sequence: CASRVRDGIFSGANVLTF. The CDR3 coding sequence is TGTGCCAGCAGAGTTCGGGACGGAATATTCTCTGGGGCCAACGTCCTGACTTTC.

The chain has TRBV5-8 and TRBJ1-5, with D perhaps matching TRBD1 (5 bases). The CDR3 has 14 amino acids. Germline V gives CDR1 SGHTS, CDR2 YDEGEE. The germline V and J ends were trimmed by 7 bases and 1 base, with 12 bases remaining between them. As DNA, the CDR3 is TGTGCCAGCTATCTCGGGGGGAGCAATCAGCCCCAGCATTTT. Amino acid sequence: CASYLGGSNQPQHF.

This chain uses TRBV6-1 with TRBJ2-3, with D uncertain. Trimming removed 4 bases from V and 0 bases from J, with 8 bases in between. Germline CDR1 is MNHNS and CDR2 is SASEGT. The CDR3 contains 14 residues. The CDR3 DNA reads TGTGCCAGCAGTGGACTGACTAGCACAGATACGCAGTATTTT. It encodes CASSGLTSTDTQYF.

The V gene is TRBV6-1, the J gene TRBJ1-1; weak D call: TRBD1 (6 bases). The CDR3 length is 14 residues. Trimming left V 4 bases short and J 0 bases short, with 9 bases between. Germline CDR1 MNHNS, CDR2 SASEGT. CDR3 region: CASSATGVNTEAFF. DNA for the CDR3: TGTGCCAGCAGTGCGACAGGAGTGAACACTGAAGCTTTCTTT.

This chain connects TRBV7-8 to TRBJ1-5, with 7 bases that match TRBD1. The CDR3 is 14 residues long. V gave up 0 bases and J gave up 6 bases; unmatched junction bases: 2. Germline V gene sequence: CDR1 SGHVS, CDR2 FQNEAQ. The CDR3 DNA reads as TGTGCCAGCAGCTTAGCAGGGGGCGGTCAGCCCCAGCATTTT. Its translation is CASSLAGGGQPQHF.

The chain uses TRBV10-3 and TRBJ2-1; 10 bases match TRBD2. V was clipped by 2 bases and J by 6 bases; unmatched bases: 7. CDR3 length equals 16 residues. The germline V gene has CDR1 ENHRY and CDR2 SYGVKD. CDR3 coding DNA: TGTGCCATCAGTGAGCGGTGGGCTAGCGGGAGCAATGAGCAGTTCTTC. Translation: CAISERWASGSNEQFF.

The chain is built from TRBV10-3 and TRBJ2-2; 16 nucleotides align to TRBD2. There are 17 residues in the CDR3. Looked up from germline, CDR1 is ENHRY and CDR2 is SYGVKD. V trimming: 11 bases; J trimming: 3 bases; junction bases outside the gene matches: 9. CDR3 nucleotide sequence: TGTGCCGTAATCGCGGGACTAGCGGGAGGGGACACCGGGGAGCTGTTTTTT. Translated, it gives CAVIAGLAGGDTGELFF.

The rearrangement joins TRBV29-1 to TRBJ1-4; 8 nucleotides match TRBD1. The CDR3 runs 14 residues. The ends lost 6 bases at V and 8 bases at J; junction bases unmatched: 11. Germline V gives CDR1 SQVTM, CDR2 ANQGSEA. The CDR3 DNA sequence: TGCAGCGTGGCACGGACAGGGTTTGGCGAAAAACTGTTTTTT. This codes for CSVARTGFGEKLFF.

For this clone: Other DNA sequences from this sample encode an identical CDR3 as well. This chain connects TRBV18 to TRBJ1-2; 8 bases are shared with TRBD1. V dropped 2 bases and J dropped 7; count of bases not matched to a gene: 6. Germline V lookup: CDR1 KGHSH, CDR2 LQKENI. The CDR3 consists of 14 residues. The CDR3 is CASSPGQGVVGYTF. Here the CDR3 DNA reads TGTGCCAGCTCACCAGGACAGGGTGTGGTTGGCTACACCTTC.

The chain combines TRBV6-6 with TRBJ2-5; D call uncertain. CDR1 and CDR2 from the germline V gene are MNHNY and SVGAGI (reference sequence). The V end lost 8 bases, the J end lost 5 bases, and 15 bases lay between the germline ends. The CDR3 runs to 13 residues. Here the CDR3 reads CASGPRMGETQYF. Here the CDR3 DNA reads TGTGCCAGCGGACCCCGGATGGGTGAGACCCAGTACTTC.

The gene calls are TRBV6-1 and TRBJ1-1; D perhaps matches TRBD1 (5 bases). Germline loops: CDR1 MNHNS, CDR2 SASEGT. The CDR3 totals 11 residues. Trimming removed 1 base from V and 11 bases from J, with 8 bases in between. In DNA form, the CDR3 reads TGTGCCAGCAGTGAAGAAGAGGGGGCTTTCTTT. It translates to CASSEEEGAFF.